Sequencing of this T cell receptor (beta chain) was carried out in a study of CD8 T cells in Susac syndrome. RNA totalling roughly 0.45 to 1 ug underwent reverse transcription with random hexamers. MiXCR, run by TCRdb on the immunoSEQ multiplex PCR reads, gives a single entry per CDR3 protein. The table records approximately 220,000 distinct CDR3 sequences, over 90% of them present only once. V was pared by 7 bases and J by 7 bases, with 7 bases of the junction left unmatched. Germline lookup yields CDR1 LGHDT and CDR2 YNNKEL (reference sequence). This CDR3 comprises 13 residues. The rearrangement links TRBV3-1 to TRBJ2-4; TRBD2 matches at 7 bases. Sequencing input: CD4+ T cells from PBMCs. The clonotype was recovered from a human donor with multiple sclerosis. As DNA, the CDR3 is TGTGCCAGCAAGTCTGCGGGGGAGAACATTCAGTACTTC. Encoded protein: CASKSAGENIQYF. Drawing the rest from reference TRBV3-1 and TRBJ2-4, the complete variable domain is DTAVSQTPKYLVTQMGNDKSIKCEQNLGHDTMYWYKQDSKKFLKIMFSYNNKELIINETVPNRFSPKSPDKAHLNLHINSLELGDSAVYFCASKSAGENIQYFGAGTRLSVL.